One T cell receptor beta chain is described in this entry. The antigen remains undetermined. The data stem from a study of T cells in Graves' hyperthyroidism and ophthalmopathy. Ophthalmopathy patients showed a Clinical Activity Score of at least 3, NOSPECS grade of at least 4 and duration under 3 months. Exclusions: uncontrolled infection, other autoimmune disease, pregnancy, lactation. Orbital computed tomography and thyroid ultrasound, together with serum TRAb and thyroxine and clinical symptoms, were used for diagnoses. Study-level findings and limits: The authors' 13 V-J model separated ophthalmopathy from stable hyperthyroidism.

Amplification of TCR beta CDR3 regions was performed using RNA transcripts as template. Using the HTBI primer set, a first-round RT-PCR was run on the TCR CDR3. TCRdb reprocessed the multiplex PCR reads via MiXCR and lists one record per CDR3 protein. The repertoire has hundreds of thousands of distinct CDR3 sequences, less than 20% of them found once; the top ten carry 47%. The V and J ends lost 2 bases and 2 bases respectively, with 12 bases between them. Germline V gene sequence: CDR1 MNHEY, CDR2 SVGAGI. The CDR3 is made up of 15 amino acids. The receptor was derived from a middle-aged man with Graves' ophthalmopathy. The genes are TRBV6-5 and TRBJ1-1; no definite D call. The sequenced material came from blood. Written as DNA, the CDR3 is TGTGCCAGCAGTTACGAGCGGGCCACAAACACTGAAGCTTTCTTT. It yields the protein CASSYERATNTEAFF.